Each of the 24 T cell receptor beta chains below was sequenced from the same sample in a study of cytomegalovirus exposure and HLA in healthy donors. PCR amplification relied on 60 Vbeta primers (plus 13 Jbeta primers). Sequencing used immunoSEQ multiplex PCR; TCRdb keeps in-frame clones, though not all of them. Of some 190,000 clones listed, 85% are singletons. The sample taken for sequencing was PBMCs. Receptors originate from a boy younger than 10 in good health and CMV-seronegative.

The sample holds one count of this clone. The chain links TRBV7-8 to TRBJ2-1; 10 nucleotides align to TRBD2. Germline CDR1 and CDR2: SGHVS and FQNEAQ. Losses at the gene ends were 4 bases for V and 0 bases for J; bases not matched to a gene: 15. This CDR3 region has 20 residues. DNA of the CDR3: TGTGCCAGCAGCTCCCCCTCGAAGCGGGAGGGACCTAGCTCCTACAATGAGCAGTTCTTC. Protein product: CASSSPSKREGPSSYNEQFF.

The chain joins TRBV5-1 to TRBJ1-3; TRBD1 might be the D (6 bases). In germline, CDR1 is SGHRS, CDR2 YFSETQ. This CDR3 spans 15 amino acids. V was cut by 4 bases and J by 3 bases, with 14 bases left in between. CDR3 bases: TGCGCCAGCAGCCCCCTTACAGGGTATGGAAACACCATATATTTT. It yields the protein CASSPLTGYGNTIYF.

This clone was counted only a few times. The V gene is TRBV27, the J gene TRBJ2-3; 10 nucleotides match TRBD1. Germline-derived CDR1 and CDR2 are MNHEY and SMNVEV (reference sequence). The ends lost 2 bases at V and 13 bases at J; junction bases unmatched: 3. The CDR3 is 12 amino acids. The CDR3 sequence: CASSLPGTGEYF. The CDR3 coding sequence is TGTGCCAGCAGTTTACCCGGGACAGGGGAGTATTTT.

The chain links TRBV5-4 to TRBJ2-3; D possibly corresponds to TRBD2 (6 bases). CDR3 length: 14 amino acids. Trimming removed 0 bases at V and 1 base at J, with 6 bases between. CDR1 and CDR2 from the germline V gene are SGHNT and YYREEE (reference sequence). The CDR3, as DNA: TGTGCCAGCAGCTTGGGACTAGGCACAGATACGCAGTATTTT. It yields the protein CASSLGLGTDTQYF.

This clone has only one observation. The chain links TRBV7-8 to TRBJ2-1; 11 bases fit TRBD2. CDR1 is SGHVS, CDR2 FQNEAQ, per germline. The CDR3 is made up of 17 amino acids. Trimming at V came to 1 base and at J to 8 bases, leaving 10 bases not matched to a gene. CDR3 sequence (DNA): TGTGCCAGCAGCTTAGTTCCTCCTAGCGGGGGGTGGCATGAGCAGTTCTTC. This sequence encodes CASSLVPPSGGWHEQFF.

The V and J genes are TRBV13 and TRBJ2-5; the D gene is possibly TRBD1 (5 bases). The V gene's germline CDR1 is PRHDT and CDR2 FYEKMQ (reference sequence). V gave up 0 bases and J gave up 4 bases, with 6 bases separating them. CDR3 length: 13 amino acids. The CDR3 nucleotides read TGTGCCAGCAGCTTAGGAGGGGTAGAGACCCAGTACTTC. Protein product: CASSLGGVETQYF.

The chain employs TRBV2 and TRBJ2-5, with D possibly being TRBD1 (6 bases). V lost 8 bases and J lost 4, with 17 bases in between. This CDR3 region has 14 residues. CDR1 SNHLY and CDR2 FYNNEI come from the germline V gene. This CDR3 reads CASRDNRVGETQYF. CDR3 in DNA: TGTGCCAGCCGAGATAACAGGGTTGGAGAGACCCAGTACTTC. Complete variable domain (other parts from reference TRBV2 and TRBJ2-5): EPEVTQTPSHQVTQMGQEVILRCVPISNHLYFYWYRQILGQKVEFLVSFYNNEISEKSEIFDDQFSVERPDGSNFTLKIRSTKLEDSAMYFCASRDNRVGETQYFGPGTRLLVL.

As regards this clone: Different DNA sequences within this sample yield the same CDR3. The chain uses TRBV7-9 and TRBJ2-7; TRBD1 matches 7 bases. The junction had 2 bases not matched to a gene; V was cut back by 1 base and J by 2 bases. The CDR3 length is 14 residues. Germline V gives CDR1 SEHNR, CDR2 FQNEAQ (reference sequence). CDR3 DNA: TGTGCCAGCAGCTTAGTGACAGGGACCTACGAGCAGTACTTC. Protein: CASSLVTGTYEQYF.

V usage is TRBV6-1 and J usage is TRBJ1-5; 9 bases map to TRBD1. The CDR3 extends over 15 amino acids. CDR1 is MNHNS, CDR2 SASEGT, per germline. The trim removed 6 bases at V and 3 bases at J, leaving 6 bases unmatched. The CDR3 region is CASRKGQGTNQPQHF. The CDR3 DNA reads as TGTGCCAGCAGGAAAGGACAGGGGACCAATCAGCCCCAGCATTTT.

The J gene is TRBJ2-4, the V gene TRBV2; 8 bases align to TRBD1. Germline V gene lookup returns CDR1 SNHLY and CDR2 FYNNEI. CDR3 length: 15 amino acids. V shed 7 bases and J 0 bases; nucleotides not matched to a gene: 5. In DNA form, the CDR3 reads TGTGCCAGCAAATTCAGGGGGCTAGCCAAAAACATTCAGTACTTC. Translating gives CASKFRGLAKNIQYF.

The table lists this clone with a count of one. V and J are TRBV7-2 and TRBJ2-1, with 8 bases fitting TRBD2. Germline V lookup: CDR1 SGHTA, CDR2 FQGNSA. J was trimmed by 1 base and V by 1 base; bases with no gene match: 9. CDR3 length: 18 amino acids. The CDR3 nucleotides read TGTGCCAGCAGCTTAGGGGGGGCGGGAGGATATTCCTACAATGAGCAGTTCTTC. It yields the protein CASSLGGAGGYSYNEQFF.

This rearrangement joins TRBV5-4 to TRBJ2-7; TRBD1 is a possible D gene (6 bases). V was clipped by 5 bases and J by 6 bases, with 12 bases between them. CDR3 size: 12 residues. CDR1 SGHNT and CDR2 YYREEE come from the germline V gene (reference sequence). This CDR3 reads CASSKQGSEQYV. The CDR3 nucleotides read TGTGCCAGCAGTAAACAGGGTTCCGAGCAGTACGTC.

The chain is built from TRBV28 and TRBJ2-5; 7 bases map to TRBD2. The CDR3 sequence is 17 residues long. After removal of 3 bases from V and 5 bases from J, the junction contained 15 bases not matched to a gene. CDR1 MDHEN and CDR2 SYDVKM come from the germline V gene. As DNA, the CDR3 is TGTGCCAGCAGTTTCCTTCCAGCGGGGCCAACGATCGAGACCCAGTACTTC. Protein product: CASSFLPAGPTIETQYF.

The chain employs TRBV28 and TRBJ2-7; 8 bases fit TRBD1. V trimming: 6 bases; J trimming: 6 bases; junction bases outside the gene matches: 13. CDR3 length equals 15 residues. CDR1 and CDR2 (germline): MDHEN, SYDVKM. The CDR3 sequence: CASSRTGSSPGEQYV. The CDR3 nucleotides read TGTGCCAGCAGCCGGACAGGGTCGTCACCAGGCGAGCAGTACGTC.

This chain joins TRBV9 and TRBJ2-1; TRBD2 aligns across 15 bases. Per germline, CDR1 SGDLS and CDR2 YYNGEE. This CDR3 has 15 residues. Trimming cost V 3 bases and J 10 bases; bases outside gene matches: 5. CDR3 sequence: CASSGPGTSGGEQFF. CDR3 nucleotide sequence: TGTGCCAGCAGCGGCCCCGGGACTAGCGGGGGGGAGCAGTTCTTC.

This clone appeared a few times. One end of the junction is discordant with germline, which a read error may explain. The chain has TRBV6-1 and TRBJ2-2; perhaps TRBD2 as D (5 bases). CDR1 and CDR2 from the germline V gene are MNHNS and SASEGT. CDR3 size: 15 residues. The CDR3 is CASSERQRNTGELFF. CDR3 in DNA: TGTGCCAGCAGTGAACGTCAGAGGAACACCGGGGAGCTATTTTTT.

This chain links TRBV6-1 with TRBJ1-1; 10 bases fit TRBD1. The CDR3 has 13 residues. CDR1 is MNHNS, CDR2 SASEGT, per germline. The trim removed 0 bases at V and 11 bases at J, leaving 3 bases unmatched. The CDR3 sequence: CASSEARTGGAFF. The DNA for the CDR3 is TGTGCCAGCAGTGAAGCTAGGACAGGGGGTGCTTTCTTT.

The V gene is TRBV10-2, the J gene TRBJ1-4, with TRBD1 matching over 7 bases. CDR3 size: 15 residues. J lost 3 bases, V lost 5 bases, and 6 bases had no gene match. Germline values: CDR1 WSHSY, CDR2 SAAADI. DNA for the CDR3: TGCGCCAGCAGTCGAGACGGGACAGCTAATGAAAAACTGTTTTTT. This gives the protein CASSRDGTANEKLFF.

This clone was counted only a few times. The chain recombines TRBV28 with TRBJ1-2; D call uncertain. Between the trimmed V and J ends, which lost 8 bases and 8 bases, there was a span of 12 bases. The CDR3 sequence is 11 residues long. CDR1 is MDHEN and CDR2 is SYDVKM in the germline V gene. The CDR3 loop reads CASVYSGGYTF. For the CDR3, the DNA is TGTGCCAGCGTTTATTCGGGAGGCTACACCTTC.

CDR3 nucleotide sequence: TGCAGCGTTGTTGTGGCTTGGGGGGACCTGAACACTGAAGCTTTCTTT. Encoded protein: CSVVVAWGDLNTEAFF. The chain employs TRBV29-1 and TRBJ1-1; D may be TRBD1 (5 bases). From germline, CDR1 is SQVTM and CDR2 ANQGSEA. V lost 4 bases to trimming and J lost 0 bases, with 18 bases between them. There are 16 residues in the CDR3.

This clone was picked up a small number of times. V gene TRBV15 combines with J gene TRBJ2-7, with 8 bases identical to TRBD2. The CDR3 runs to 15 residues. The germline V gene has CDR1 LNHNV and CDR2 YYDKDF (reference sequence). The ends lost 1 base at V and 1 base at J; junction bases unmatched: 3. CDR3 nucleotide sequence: TGTGCCACCAGCAGAGTCGGGGGGGGGTCCTACGAGCAGTACTTC. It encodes CATSRVGGGSYEQYF.

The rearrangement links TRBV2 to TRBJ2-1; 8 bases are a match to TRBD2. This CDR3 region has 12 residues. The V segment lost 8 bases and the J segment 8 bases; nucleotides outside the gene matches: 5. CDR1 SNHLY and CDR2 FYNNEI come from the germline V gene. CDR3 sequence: CASAGGIDEQFF. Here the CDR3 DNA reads TGTGCCAGCGCGGGGGGTATAGATGAGCAGTTCTTC.

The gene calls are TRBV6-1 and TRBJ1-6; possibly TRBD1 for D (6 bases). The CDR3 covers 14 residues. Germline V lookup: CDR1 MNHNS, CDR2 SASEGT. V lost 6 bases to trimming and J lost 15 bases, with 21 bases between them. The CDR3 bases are TGTGCCAGCAGCATCGACAGGTCCCGCCCTGGCCTCCACTTT. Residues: CASSIDRSRPGLHF.

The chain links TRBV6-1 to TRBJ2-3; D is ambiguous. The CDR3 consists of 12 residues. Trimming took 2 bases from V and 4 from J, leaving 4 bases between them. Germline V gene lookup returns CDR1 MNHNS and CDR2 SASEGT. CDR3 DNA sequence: TGTGCCAGCAGTGAAATCGCAGATACGCAGTATTTT. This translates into CASSEIADTQYF.